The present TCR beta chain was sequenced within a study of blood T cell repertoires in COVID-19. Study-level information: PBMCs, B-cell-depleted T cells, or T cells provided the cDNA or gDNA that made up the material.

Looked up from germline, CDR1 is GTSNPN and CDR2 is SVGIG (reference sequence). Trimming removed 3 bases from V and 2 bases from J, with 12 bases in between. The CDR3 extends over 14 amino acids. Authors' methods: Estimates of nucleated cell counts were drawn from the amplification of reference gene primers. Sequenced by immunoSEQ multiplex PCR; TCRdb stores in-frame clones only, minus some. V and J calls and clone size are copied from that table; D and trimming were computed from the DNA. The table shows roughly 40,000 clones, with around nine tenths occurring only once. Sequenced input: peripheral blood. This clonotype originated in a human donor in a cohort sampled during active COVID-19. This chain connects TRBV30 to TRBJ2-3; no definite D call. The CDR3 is CAWRTLIPTDTQYF. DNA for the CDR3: TGTGCCTGGAGAACCCTAATTCCCACAGATACGCAGTATTTT.